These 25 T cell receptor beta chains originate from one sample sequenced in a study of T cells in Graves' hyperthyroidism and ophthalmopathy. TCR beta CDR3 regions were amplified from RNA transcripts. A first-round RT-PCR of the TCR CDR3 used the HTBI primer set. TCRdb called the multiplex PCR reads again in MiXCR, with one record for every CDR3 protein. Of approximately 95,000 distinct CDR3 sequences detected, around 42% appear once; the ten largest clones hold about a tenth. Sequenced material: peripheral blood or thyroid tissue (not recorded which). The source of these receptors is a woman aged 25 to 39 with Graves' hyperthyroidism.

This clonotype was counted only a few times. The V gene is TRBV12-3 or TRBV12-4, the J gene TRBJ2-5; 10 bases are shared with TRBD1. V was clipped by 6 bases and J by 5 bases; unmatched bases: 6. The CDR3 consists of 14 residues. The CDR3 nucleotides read TGTGCCAGCAGCTCCCCGGGACAGGGGGAGACCCAGTACTTC. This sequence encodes CASSSPGQGETQYF.

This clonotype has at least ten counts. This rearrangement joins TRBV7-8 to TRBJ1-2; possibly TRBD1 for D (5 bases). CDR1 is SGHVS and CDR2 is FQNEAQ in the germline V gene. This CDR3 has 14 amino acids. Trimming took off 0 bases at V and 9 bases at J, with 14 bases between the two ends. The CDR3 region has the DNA TGTGCCAGCAGCTTAGCCGGTCCAGGGATTAGCTACACCTTC. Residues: CASSLAGPGISYTF.

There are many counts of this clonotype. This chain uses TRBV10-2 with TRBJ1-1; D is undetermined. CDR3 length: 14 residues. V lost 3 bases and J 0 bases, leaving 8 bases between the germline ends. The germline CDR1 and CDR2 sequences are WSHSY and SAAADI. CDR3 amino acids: CASSETMMNTEAFF. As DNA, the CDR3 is TGCGCCAGCAGTGAAACGATGATGAACACTGAAGCTTTCTTT.

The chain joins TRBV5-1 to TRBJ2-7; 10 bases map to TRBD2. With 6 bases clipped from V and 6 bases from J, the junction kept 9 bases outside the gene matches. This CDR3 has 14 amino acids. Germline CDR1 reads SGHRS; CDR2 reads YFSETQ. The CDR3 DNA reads TGCGCCAGCAAGCTAGCGGGAGCCCCCTGCGAGCAGTACTTC. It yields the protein CASKLAGAPCEQYF.

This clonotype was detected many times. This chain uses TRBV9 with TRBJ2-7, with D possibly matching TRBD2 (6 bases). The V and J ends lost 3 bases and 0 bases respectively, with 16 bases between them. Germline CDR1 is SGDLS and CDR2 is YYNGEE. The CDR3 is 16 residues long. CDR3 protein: CASSGRPGLPSYEQYF. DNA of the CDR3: TGTGCCAGCAGCGGTAGACCGGGACTCCCCTCCTACGAGCAGTACTTC.

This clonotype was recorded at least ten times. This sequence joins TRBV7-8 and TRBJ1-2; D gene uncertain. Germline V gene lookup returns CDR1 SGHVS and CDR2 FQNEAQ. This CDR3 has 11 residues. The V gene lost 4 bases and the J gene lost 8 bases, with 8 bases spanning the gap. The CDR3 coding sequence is TGTGCCAGCAGCTCGCGAGGGGGCTACACCTTC. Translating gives CASSSRGGYTF.

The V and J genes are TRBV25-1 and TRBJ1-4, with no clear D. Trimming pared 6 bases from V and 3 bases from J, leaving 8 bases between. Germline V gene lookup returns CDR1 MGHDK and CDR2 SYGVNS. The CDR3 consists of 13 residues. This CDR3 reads CASRADPNEKLFF. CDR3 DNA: TGTGCCAGCAGGGCCGACCCTAATGAAAAACTGTTTTTT.

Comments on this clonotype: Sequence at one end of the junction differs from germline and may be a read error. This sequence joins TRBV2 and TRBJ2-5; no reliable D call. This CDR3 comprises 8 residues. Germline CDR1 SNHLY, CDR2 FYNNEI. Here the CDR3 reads CASTDWDF. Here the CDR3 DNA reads TGTGCCAGCACTGACTGGGACTTC.

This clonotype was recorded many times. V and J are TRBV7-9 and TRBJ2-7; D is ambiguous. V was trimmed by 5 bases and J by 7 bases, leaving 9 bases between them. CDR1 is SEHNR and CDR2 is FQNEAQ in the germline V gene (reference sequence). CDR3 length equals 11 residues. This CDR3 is CASSRLGEQYF. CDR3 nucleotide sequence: TGTGCCAGCAGCCGCCTTGGGGAGCAGTACTTC.

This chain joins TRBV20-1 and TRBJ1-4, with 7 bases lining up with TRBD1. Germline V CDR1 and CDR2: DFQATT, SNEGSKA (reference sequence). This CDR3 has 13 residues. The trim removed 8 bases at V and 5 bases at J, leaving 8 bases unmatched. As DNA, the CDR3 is TGCAGTTCGAAGGGGGCAGGGAATGAAAAACTGTTTTTT. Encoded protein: CSSKGAGNEKLFF.

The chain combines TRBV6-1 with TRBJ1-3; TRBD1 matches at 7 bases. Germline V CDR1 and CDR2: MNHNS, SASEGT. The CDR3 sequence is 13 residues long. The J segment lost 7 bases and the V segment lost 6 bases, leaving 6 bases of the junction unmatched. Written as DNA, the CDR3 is TGTGCCAGCAGGGGGGACAGAGCGAACACCATATATTTT. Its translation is CASRGDRANTIYF.

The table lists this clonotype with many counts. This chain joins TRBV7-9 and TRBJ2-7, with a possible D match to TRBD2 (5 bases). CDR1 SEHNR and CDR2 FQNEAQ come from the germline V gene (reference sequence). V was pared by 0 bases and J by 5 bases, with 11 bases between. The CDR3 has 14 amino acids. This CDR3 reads CASSLASGFHEQYF. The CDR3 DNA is TGTGCCAGCAGCTTAGCGTCGGGGTTCCACGAGCAGTACTTC. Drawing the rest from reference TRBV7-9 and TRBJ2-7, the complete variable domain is DTGVSQNPRHKITKRGQNVTFRCDPISEHNRLYWYRQTLGQGPEFLTYFQNEAQLEKSRLLSDRFSAERPKGSFSTLEIQRTEQGDSAMYLCASSLASGFHEQYFGPGTRLTVT.

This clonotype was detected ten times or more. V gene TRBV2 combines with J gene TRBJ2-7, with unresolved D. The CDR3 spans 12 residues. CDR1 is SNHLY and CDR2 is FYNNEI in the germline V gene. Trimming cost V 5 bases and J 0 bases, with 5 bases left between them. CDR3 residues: CASSRDSYEQYF. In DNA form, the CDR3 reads TGTGCCAGCAGTAGGGACTCCTACGAGCAGTACTTC.

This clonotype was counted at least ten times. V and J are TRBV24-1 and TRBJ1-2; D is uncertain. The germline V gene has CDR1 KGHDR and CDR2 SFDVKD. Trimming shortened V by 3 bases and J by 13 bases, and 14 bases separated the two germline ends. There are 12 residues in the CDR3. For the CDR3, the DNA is TGTGCCACCAGTGATCCCGGGCAAGAGGTCACCTTC. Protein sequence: CATSDPGQEVTF.

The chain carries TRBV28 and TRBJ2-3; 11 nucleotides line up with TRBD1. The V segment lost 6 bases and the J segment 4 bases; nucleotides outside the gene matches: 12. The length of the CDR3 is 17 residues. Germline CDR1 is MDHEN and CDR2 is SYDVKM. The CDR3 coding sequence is TGTGCCAGCAGCTCTCCTCTCGGGACAGGGGGTCCAGATACGCAGTATTTT. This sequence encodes CASSSPLGTGGPDTQYF.

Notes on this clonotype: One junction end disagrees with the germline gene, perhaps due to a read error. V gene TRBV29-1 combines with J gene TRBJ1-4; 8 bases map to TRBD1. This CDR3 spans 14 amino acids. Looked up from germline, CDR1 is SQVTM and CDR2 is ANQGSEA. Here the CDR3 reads CGVGTGGTNEKLFF. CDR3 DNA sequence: TGCGGCGTTGGAACAGGGGGAACTAATGAAAAACTGTTTTTT. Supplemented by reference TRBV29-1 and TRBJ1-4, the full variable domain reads SAVISQKPSRDICQRGTSLTIQCQVDSQVTMMFWYRQQPGQSLTLIATANQGSEATYESGFVIDKFPISRPNLTFSTLTVSNMSPEDSSIYLCGVGTGGTNEKLFFGSGTQLSVL.

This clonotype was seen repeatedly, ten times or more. CDR3 coding DNA: TGTGCCATCAGTGGGTCACAGGGGACCGCCGAGACCCAGTACTTC. Encoded protein: CAISGSQGTAETQYF. The chain employs TRBV10-3 and TRBJ2-5, with 7 nucleotides matching TRBD1. The CDR3 spans 15 residues. V lost 4 bases, J lost 5 bases, and 10 bases stayed unmatched. Germline lookup yields CDR1 ENHRY and CDR2 SYGVKD.

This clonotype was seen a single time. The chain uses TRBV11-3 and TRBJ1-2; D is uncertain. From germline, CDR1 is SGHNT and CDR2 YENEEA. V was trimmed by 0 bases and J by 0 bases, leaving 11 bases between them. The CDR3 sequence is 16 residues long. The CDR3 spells CASSLDGDSANYGYTF. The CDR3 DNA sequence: TGTGCCAGCAGCTTAGATGGGGATTCAGCTAACTATGGCTACACCTTC.

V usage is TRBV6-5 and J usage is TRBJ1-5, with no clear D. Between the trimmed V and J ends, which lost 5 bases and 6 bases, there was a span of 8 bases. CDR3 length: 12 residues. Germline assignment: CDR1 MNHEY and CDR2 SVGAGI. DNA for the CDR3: TGTGCCAGCAGTGAATCAAGTCAGCCCCAGCATTTT. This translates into CASSESSQPQHF.

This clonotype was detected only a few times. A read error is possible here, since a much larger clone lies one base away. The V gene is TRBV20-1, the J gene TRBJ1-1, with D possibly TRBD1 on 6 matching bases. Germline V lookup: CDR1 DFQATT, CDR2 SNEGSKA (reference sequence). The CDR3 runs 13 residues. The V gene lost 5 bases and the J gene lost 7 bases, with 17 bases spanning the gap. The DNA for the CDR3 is TGCAGTGCTGGCTCCAGGGGATTGAGTGAAGCTTTCTTT. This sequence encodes CSAGSRGLSEAFF.

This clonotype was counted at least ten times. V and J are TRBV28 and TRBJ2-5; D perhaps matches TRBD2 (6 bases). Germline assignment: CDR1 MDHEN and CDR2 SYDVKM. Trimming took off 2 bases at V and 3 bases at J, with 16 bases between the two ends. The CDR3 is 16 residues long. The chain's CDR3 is CASSLAGGGKEETQYF. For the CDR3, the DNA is TGTGCCAGCAGTTTAGCAGGTGGAGGGAAGGAAGAGACCCAGTACTTC.

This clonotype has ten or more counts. The CDR3 here is CASSKIAGAGAQYF. The CDR3 nucleotides read TGTGCCAGCAGCAAAATAGCGGGAGCGGGGGCCCAGTACTTC. The chain recombines TRBV3-1 with TRBJ2-5, with TRBD2 identical over 9 bases. There are 14 residues in the CDR3. Trimming removed 5 bases from V and 9 bases from J; junction bases left unmatched: 10. Germline V lookup: CDR1 LGHDT, CDR2 YNNKEL (reference sequence).

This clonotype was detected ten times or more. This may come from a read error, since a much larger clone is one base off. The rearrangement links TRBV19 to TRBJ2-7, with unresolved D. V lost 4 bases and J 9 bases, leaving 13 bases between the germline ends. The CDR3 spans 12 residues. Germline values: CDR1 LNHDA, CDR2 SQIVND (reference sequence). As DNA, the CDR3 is TGTGCCAGTAGTACAAGAGAAAGCGCGCAGTACTTC. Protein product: CASSTRESAQYF.

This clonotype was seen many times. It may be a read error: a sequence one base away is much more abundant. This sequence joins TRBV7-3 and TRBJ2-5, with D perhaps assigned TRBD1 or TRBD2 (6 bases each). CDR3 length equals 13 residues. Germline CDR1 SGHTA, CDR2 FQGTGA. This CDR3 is CASNLGGMETQYF. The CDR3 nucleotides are TGTGCCAGCAACTTAGGGGGGATGGAGACCCAGTACTTC.

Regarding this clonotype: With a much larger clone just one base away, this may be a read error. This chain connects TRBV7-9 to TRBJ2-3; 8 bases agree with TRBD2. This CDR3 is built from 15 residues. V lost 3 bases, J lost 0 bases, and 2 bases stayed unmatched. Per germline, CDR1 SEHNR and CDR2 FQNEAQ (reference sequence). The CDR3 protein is CASSLTSASTDTQYF. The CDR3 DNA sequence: TGTGCCAGCAGCTTGACTAGCGCCAGCACAGATACGCAGTATTTT. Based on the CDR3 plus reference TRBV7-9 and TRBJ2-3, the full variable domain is DTGVSQNPRHKITKRGQNVTFRCDPISEHNRLYWYRQTLGQGPEFLTYFQNEAQLEKSRLLSDRFSAERPKGSFSTLEIQRTEQGDSAMYLCASSLTSASTDTQYFGPGTRLTVL.